One sample yielded the 31 T cell receptor beta chains listed below, sequenced in a study of T cells in Graves' hyperthyroidism and ophthalmopathy. Amplification yielded TCR beta CDR3 regions, with RNA transcripts as the source. The TCR CDR3 was amplified in a first-round RT-PCR using the HTBI primer set. Each CDR3 protein is one row after TCRdb ran MiXCR on the multiplex PCR reads. Seen here are some 550,000 distinct CDR3 sequences, around 20% observed once, and the top ten hold about 26%. Sequenced input: blood. The receptors here all came from a man between 18 and 29 years old with Graves' hyperthyroidism.

The chain recombines TRBV2 with TRBJ1-2; no definite D call. The germline CDR1 and CDR2 sequences are SNHLY and FYNNEI. With 0 bases removed from V and 7 bases from J, the gap between germline ends came to 15 bases. The CDR3 spans 15 residues. CDR3 sequence reads: CASSEAREGIGGYTF. The CDR3 bases are TGTGCCAGCAGTGAAGCTCGGGAAGGGATAGGTGGCTACACCTTC.

The V and J genes are TRBV6-1 and TRBJ2-2; D is unresolved. Trimming took off 2 bases at V and 6 bases at J, with 13 bases between the two ends. From germline, CDR1 is MNHNS and CDR2 SASEGT. The CDR3 is 15 residues long. CDR3: CASSESNTGAGELFF. The CDR3 nucleotides are TGTGCCAGCAGTGAATCAAATACGGGTGCCGGGGAGCTGTTTTTT.

This clonotype occurred many times. The genes are TRBV15 and TRBJ2-4; D may be TRBD1 (6 bases). This CDR3 contains 15 residues. Germline assignment: CDR1 LNHNV and CDR2 YYDKDF (reference sequence). V lost 0 bases, J lost 1 base, and 7 bases lay in between. CDR3 coding DNA: TGTGCCACCAGCAGAGACAGGGGTGCCAAAAACATTCAGTACTTC. This gives the protein CATSRDRGAKNIQYF.

In this sample, this clonotype turned up many times. The rearrangement uses TRBV20-1 and TRBJ1-1, with D possibly being TRBD1 (5 bases). In germline, CDR1 is DFQATT, CDR2 SNEGSKA (reference sequence). Deletions cut 3 bases from V and 6 bases from J, with 11 bases between. CDR3 length equals 12 residues. CDR3 nucleotide sequence: TGCAGTGCTAGTGGGGGTTATGCTGAAGCTTTCTTT. Amino acids: CSASGGYAEAFF.

This clonotype was detected many times. The chain has TRBV2 and TRBJ1-2; possible D gene TRBD1, 6 bases. The CDR3 extends over 15 amino acids. V lost 8 bases to trimming and J lost 1 base, with 17 bases between them. Looked up from germline, CDR1 is SNHLY and CDR2 is FYNNEI. CDR3 in DNA: TGTGCCAGCTACCGACTCCGGGACATTAACTATGGCTACACCTTC. Protein sequence: CASYRLRDINYGYTF.

The genes are TRBV20-1 and TRBJ2-2, with 11 bases matching TRBD2. CDR1 and CDR2 from the germline V gene are DFQATT and SNEGSKA (reference sequence). V gave up 1 base and J gave up 1 base; unmatched junction bases: 5. This CDR3 is 17 amino acids long. CDR3 sequence (DNA): TGCAGTGCTAGAGGACTAGCGGGAACCCTGAACACCGGGGAGCTGTTTTTT. Translation gives CSARGLAGTLNTGELFF.

This clonotype has ten or more counts. The genes are TRBV28 and TRBJ1-2; TRBD1 aligns across 7 bases. The J segment lost 4 bases and the V segment lost 1 base, leaving 6 bases of the junction unmatched. The CDR3 sequence is 15 residues long. In germline, CDR1 is MDHEN, CDR2 SYDVKM. CDR3 in DNA: TGTGCCAGCAGTTTATATAGGGGGCAGGGCTATGGCTACACCTTC. Its translation: CASSLYRGQGYGYTF.

This clonotype was seen many times. The V and J genes are TRBV12-3 or TRBV12-4 and TRBJ1-2; D possibly corresponds to TRBD1 (6 bases). Trimming left V 6 bases short and J 7 bases short, with 12 bases between. This CDR3 contains 12 residues. The CDR3 coding sequence is TGTGCCAGCAGCGAGCAGGGGCTTGGCTACACCTTC. Translation: CASSEQGLGYTF.

Ten or more counts support this clonotype. The chain is built from TRBV12-3 or TRBV12-4 and TRBJ2-5; no clear D gene. V was clipped by 3 bases and J by 9 bases, with 11 bases between them. The CDR3 sequence is 12 residues long. The CDR3 DNA follows: TGTGCCAGCAGTTTTGGCTCCCAGGCCCAGTACTTC. Translated: CASSFGSQAQYF.

There are many counts of this clonotype. The rearrangement uses TRBV6-1 and TRBJ2-7; possibly TRBD1 or TRBD2 for D (5 bases each). Germline CDR1 is MNHNS and CDR2 is SASEGT. This CDR3 region has 14 residues. Trimming took 7 bases from V and 3 from J, leaving 16 bases between them. CDR3: CASISGTRGYEQYF. The CDR3 coding sequence is TGTGCCAGCATCTCCGGGACCCGAGGCTACGAGCAGTACTTC.

This clonotype was recorded many times. The chain links TRBV4-1 to TRBJ2-7; possible D gene TRBD2, 6 bases. Trimming pared 1 base from V and 3 bases from J, leaving 13 bases between. The germline gives CDR1 MGHRA, CDR2 YSYEKL. CDR3 size: 15 residues. This CDR3 is CASSQGEDLNYEQYF. DNA for the CDR3: TGCGCCAGCAGCCAAGGGGAGGACCTGAACTACGAGCAGTACTTC.

V usage is TRBV29-1 and J usage is TRBJ2-5; 7 bases agree with TRBD2. This CDR3 has 12 residues. The V gene end was trimmed by 1 base and the J gene end by 5 bases; junction bases not matched to a gene: 1. In germline, CDR1 is SQVTM, CDR2 ANQGSEA. The CDR3 DNA sequence: TGCAGCGTTGAAGTGGGAGGGGAGACCCAGTACTTC. It yields the protein CSVEVGGETQYF. Combining the CDR3 with reference TRBV29-1 and TRBJ2-5 gives the whole variable domain SAVISQKPSRDICQRGTSLTIQCQVDSQVTMMFWYRQQPGQSLTLIATANQGSEATYESGFVIDKFPISRPNLTFSTLTVSNMSPEDSSIYLCSVEVGGETQYFGPGTRLLVL.

This clonotype was picked up many times. Compared with germline, one end of the junction differs, possibly owing to a read error. This chain links TRBV19 with TRBJ2-7, with D maybe TRBD2 (6 bases). The CDR3 length is 14 residues. Germline CDR1 and CDR2: LNHDA and SQIVND (reference sequence). CDR3 in DNA: TGTGCCAGTAATATAGGGGTAGCGGACTACGAGCAGTACTTC. Protein: CASNIGVADYEQYF.

This clonotype was seen a handful of times. The chain uses TRBV29-1 and TRBJ1-1; D uncertain. Germline V gives CDR1 SQVTM, CDR2 ANQGSEA. This CDR3 comprises 14 residues. V gave up 5 bases and J gave up 0 bases, with 13 bases separating them. Written as DNA, the CDR3 is TGCAGCGTTTCCAACCGCGGACTGAACACTGAAGCTTTCTTT. It yields the protein CSVSNRGLNTEAFF.

This clonotype came up many times. This chain joins TRBV27 and TRBJ1-5, with TRBD1 matching 7 bases. CDR1 and CDR2 (germline): MNHEY, SMNVEV (reference sequence). The CDR3 is made up of 16 amino acids. Trimming cost V 6 bases and J 4 bases; bases outside gene matches: 12. CDR3 region: CASRPSTGAANQPQHF. In nucleotides, the CDR3 is TGTGCCAGCAGGCCGTCCACAGGGGCCGCTAATCAGCCCCAGCATTTT.

This clonotype was detected many times. The rearrangement uses TRBV28 and TRBJ2-7; TRBD1 might be the D (6 bases). This CDR3 contains 14 residues. Trimming shortened V by 6 bases and J by 2 bases, and 14 bases separated the two germline ends. Germline V gene sequence: CDR1 MDHEN, CDR2 SYDVKM. The CDR3, as DNA: TGTGCCAGCAGATTCAGCGGACAGACCTACGAGCAGTACTTC. Translating gives CASRFSGQTYEQYF. The whole variable domain, remainder taken from reference TRBV28 and TRBJ2-7, is DVKVTQSSRYLVKRTGEKVFLECVQDMDHENMFWYRQDPGLGLRLIYFSYDVKMKEKGDIPEGYSVSREKKERFSLILESASTNQTSMYLCASRFSGQTYEQYFGPGTRLTVT.

The sample holds many counts of this clonotype. This chain uses TRBV6-5 with TRBJ1-2; D is unresolved. The CDR3 runs 14 residues. Germline loops: CDR1 MNHEY, CDR2 SVGAGI. V lost 2 bases and J lost 4, with 11 bases in between. The CDR3 nucleotides are TGTGCCAGCAGTTACGGGGAGACTGGCTATGGCTACACCTTC. It translates to CASSYGETGYGYTF.

This clonotype was recorded at least ten times. V is TRBV11-2 and J is TRBJ2-3, with 7 nucleotides matching TRBD2. Germline values: CDR1 SGHAT, CDR2 FQNNGV. The trim removed 5 bases at V and 1 base at J, leaving 6 bases unmatched. This CDR3 contains 15 residues. CDR3 nucleotides: TGTGCCAGCAGCCCACGGGCGGGGGGCACAGATACGCAGTATTTT. Translation: CASSPRAGGTDTQYF.

The sample holds many counts of this clonotype. CDR3 DNA sequence: TGCAGTGCTTCGACAGGGGCTAGGACCTACGAGCAGTACTTC. Amino acid sequence: CSASTGARTYEQYF. V and J are TRBV20-1 and TRBJ2-7; 8 nucleotides agree with TRBD1. The germline V gene has CDR1 DFQATT and CDR2 SNEGSKA (reference sequence). The ends lost 5 bases at V and 2 bases at J; junction bases unmatched: 8. The CDR3 runs 14 residues.

The V call is TRBV18, the J call TRBJ1-5; D gene unclear. The CDR3 sequence is 18 residues long. V lost 2 bases to trimming and J lost 4 bases, with 21 bases between them. Germline loops: CDR1 KGHSH, CDR2 LQKENI. The CDR3 region is CASSPVGLGNGRNQPQHF. CDR3 sequence (DNA): TGTGCCAGCTCACCAGTTGGCCTGGGCAACGGTAGGAATCAGCCCCAGCATTTT.

This clonotype was recorded many times. The chain links TRBV5-6 to TRBJ1-5; the D is unclear. The germline CDR1 and CDR2 sequences are SGHDT and YYEEEE. Trimming pared 6 bases from V and 4 bases from J, leaving 17 bases between. The CDR3 is 15 residues long. The CDR3, as DNA: TGTGCCAGCACCATGGCACCCAGAGAAAATCAGCCCCAGCATTTT. Protein sequence: CASTMAPRENQPQHF.

The rearrangement uses TRBV27 and TRBJ2-7; 7 positions agree with TRBD1. V lost 7 bases to trimming and J lost 4 bases; unmatched junction nucleotides: 10. Per germline, CDR1 MNHEY and CDR2 SMNVEV (reference sequence). CDR3 length: 14 amino acids. In nucleotides, the CDR3 is TGTGCCAGCACCAGCCTCGACAGGGTATACGAGCAGTACTTC. As protein: CASTSLDRVYEQYF.

This clonotype was counted many times. The chain links TRBV2 to TRBJ2-5; TRBD2 aligns across 9 bases. This CDR3 is built from 16 residues. Germline CDR1 and CDR2: SNHLY and FYNNEI. V lost 3 bases, J lost 1 base, and 6 bases stayed unmatched. The CDR3 reads CASSEERGARQETQYF. The CDR3 DNA sequence: TGTGCCAGCAGTGAGGAGCGGGGGGCCCGCCAAGAGACCCAGTACTTC.

This clonotype was counted many times. The chain combines TRBV6-2 or TRBV6-3 with TRBJ2-6; D gene unclear. The CDR3 sequence is 18 residues long. Trimming took off 6 bases at V and 0 bases at J, with 18 bases between the two ends. Germline V lookup: CDR1 MNHEY, CDR2 SVGEGT. The CDR3 DNA follows: TGTGCCAGCAGAGGGCAAGCAGGAGTCTACTCTGGGGCCAACGTCCTGACTTTC. It yields the protein CASRGQAGVYSGANVLTF.

The chain employs TRBV4-1 and TRBJ2-2; TRBD2 matches 11 bases. Germline V CDR1 and CDR2: MGHRA, YSYEKL. V was clipped by 6 bases and J by 6 bases; unmatched bases: 3. The CDR3 runs to 14 residues. The CDR3, as DNA: TGCGCCAGCAGGGTAGCGGGGGGGTCCGGGGAGCTGTTTTTT. Amino acids: CASRVAGGSGELFF.

In its sample, this clonotype was seen a few times. The V and J genes are TRBV5-1 and TRBJ2-5; maybe TRBD2 (6 bases). The CDR3 covers 17 residues. Trimming stripped 4 bases from V and 7 bases from J, with 26 bases between. Per germline, CDR1 SGHRS and CDR2 YFSETQ. The CDR3 here is CASSLPQLRGGFRTQYF. The CDR3 DNA reads TGCGCCAGCAGCCTGCCCCAGTTGCGGGGCGGCTTTAGGACCCAGTACTTC.

CDR3 DNA sequence: TGTGCCAGCAGTGAGGGTAGCTATGTTTCCGGGGAGCTGTTTTTT. Residues: CASSEGSYVSGELFF. The chain employs TRBV6-1 and TRBJ2-2, with unresolved D. The CDR3 sequence is 15 residues long. Germline loops: CDR1 MNHNS, CDR2 SASEGT. V gave up 3 bases and J gave up 6 bases, with 14 bases separating them.

The chain carries TRBV19 and TRBJ2-3; TRBD1 might be the D (5 bases). This CDR3 has 13 residues. Germline CDR1 is LNHDA and CDR2 is SQIVND (reference sequence). V shed 4 bases and J shed 2 bases, with 7 bases lying between them. CDR3 in amino acids: CASSNRFTDTQYF. DNA for the CDR3: TGTGCCAGTAGTAACAGGTTCACAGATACGCAGTATTTT.

This clonotype was counted ten times or more. J is TRBJ1-2 and V is TRBV6-2 or TRBV6-3, with unresolved D. V gave up 6 bases and J gave up 7 bases, with 15 bases separating them. The CDR3 spans 13 residues. The germline CDR1 and CDR2 sequences are MNHEY and SVGEGT. CDR3 residues: CASSSGPSVGYTF. DNA of the CDR3: TGTGCCAGCAGCTCTGGGCCGTCCGTTGGCTACACCTTC.

The V gene is TRBV6-1, the J gene TRBJ1-1; the D gene is possibly TRBD1 (5 bases). The CDR3 is 15 amino acids. The germline V and J ends were trimmed by 3 bases and 0 bases, with 11 bases remaining between them. Per germline, CDR1 MNHNS and CDR2 SASEGT. The CDR3 here is CASSEGDPMNTEAFF. The CDR3 region has the DNA TGTGCCAGCAGTGAGGGGGATCCCATGAACACTGAAGCTTTCTTT.

There are many counts of this clonotype. The chain joins TRBV29-1 to TRBJ1-2; 8 bases map to TRBD1. The CDR3 is made up of 13 amino acids. Germline CDR1 is SQVTM and CDR2 is ANQGSEA. V lost 4 bases, J lost 4 bases, and 5 bases stayed unmatched. The CDR3 sequence: CSVGAGGVYGYTF. The CDR3 coding sequence is TGCAGCGTTGGGGCAGGGGGCGTCTATGGCTACACCTTC.